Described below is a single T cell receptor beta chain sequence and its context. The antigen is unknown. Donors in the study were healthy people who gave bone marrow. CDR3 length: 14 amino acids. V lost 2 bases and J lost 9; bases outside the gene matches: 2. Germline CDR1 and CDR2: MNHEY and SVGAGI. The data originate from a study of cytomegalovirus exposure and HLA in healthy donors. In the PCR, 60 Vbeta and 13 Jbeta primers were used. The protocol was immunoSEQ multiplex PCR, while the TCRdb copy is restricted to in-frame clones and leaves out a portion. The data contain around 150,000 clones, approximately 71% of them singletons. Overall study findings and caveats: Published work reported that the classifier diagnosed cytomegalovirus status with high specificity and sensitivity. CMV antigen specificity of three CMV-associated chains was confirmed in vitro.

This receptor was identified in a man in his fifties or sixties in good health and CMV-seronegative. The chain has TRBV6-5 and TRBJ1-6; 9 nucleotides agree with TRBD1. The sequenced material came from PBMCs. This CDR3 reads CASSYGDRASPLHF. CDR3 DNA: TGTGCCAGCAGTTACGGGGACAGGGCTTCACCCCTCCACTTT.